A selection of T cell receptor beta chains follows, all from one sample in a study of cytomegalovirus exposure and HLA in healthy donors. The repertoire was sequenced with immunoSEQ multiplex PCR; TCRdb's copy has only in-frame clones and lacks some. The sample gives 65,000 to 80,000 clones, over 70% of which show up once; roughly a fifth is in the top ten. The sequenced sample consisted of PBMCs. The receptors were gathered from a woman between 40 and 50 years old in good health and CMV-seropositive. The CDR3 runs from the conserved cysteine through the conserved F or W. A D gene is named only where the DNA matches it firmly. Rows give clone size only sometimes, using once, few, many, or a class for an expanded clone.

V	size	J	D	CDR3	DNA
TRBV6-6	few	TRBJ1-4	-	CATKETNEKLFF	TGTGCCACCAAAGAGACTAATGAAAAACTGTTTTTT
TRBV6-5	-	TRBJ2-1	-	CASSSTPSEQFF	TGTGCCAGCAGTTCTACCCCGTCGGAGCAGTTCTTC
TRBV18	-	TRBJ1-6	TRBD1	CASSPTPTGPGTGGTWNSPLHF	TGTGCCAGCTCACCAACCCCCACTGGACCCGGGACAGGGGGTACGTGGAATTCACCCCTCCACTTT
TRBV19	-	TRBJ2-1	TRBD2	CASSRLAGGLDEQFF	TGTGCCAGTAGTAGACTAGCGGGGGGGCTTGATGAGCAGTTCTTC
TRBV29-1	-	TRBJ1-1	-	CSVQLGGFPAFF	TGCAGCGTTCAACTAGGGGGTTTTCCGGCTTTCTTT
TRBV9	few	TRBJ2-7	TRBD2	CASSPTAGGVYEQYF	TGTGCCAGCAGCCCGACAGCGGGAGGGGTCTACGAGCAGTACTTC
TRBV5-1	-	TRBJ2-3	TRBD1	CASSFRQGADTQYF	TGCGCCAGCAGCTTCAGGCAGGGGGCAGATACGCAGTATTTT
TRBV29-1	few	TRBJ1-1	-	CSVGTGKVEAFF	TGCAGCGTTGGAACAGGGAAGGTTGAAGCTTTCTTT
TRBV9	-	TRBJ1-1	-	CASSVQGSTEAFF	TGTGCCAGCAGCGTTCAGGGGTCCACTGAAGCTTTCTTT
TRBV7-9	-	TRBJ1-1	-	CASSFSTGKGTEAFF	TGTGCCAGCAGCTTTAGTACAGGGAAGGGCACTGAAGCTTTCTTT
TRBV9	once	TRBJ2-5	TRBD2	CASSATSGGETQYF	TGTGCCAGCAGCGCGACTAGCGGGGGAGAGACCCAGTACTTC
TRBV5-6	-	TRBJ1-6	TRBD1	CASSLDLGQSHSPLHF	TGTGCCAGCAGCCTAGACCTGGGACAGTCTCATTCACCCCTCCACTTT
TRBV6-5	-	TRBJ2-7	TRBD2	CASSSGTSGSWYEQYF	TGTGCCAGCAGTTCCGGGACTAGCGGGAGTTGGTACGAGCAGTACTTC
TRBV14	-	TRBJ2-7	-	CASSPKSGIYEQYF	TGTGCCAGCAGTCCCAAGAGTGGTATCTACGAGCAGTACTTC
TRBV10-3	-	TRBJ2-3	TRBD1	CANSAGGDTQYF	TGTGCCAACTCCGCAGGGGGAGATACGCAGTATTTT
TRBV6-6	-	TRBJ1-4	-	CASSYDSVGEKLFF	TGTGCCAGCAGTTACGACAGTGTAGGTGAAAAACTGTTTTTT